The clone carrying this T cell receptor beta chain showed up just once. Its matching antigen is unknown. The length of the CDR3 is 16 residues. V was trimmed by 2 bases and J by 5 bases, leaving 19 bases between them. Germline V gene lookup returns CDR1 SGHDT and CDR2 YYEEEE. Generated by immunoSEQ multiplex PCR, the TCRdb table keeps only in-frame clones and is missing some. Among around 300,000 clones listed, roughly 90% were seen once. This sample is part of a study of Ad26.COV2.S vaccination and SARS-CoV-2 variants. Stated treatment: about 20 received Ad26.COV2.S at low or high dose, single or two shots; roughly five received placebo; per-sample allocation not given. Sampling occurred on day 63 after the first vaccine or placebo injection. Study-level points and caveats: Placebo recipients trailed vaccine recipients in spike-specific TCR breadth. TCR breadth and depth estimates may have understated total T cell responses. Across vaccine and placebo recipients, the breadth of non-spike TCRs was similar.

The material was peripheral blood, obtained in a trial of Ad26.COV2.S vaccine versus placebo. The source is a person between 18 and 65 years old who received the Ad26.COV2.S COVID-19 vaccine or a placebo. The gene calls are TRBV5-6 and TRBJ1-2; D perhaps matches TRBD1 (5 bases). CDR3 amino acids: CASSLLAGGGFYGYTF. CDR3 coding DNA: TGTGCCAGCAGCTTACTCGCTGGGGGGGGTTTTTATGGCTACACCTTC.